The 14 T cell receptor beta chains in this list originate from one sample, sequenced in a study of T cells in Graves' hyperthyroidism and ophthalmopathy. Authors of the study amplified TCR beta CDR3 regions from RNA transcripts. The TCR CDR3 first-round RT-PCR relied on the HTBI primer set. One entry per CDR3 protein results from TCRdb running MiXCR on the multiplex PCR reads. In the table there are about 560,000 distinct CDR3 sequences, 35% to 55% of which are singletons. The sequencing input was peripheral blood or thyroid tissue (not recorded which). These receptors were collected from a woman under 30 with Graves' hyperthyroidism.

This clonotype was found many times. The rearrangement uses TRBV29-1 and TRBJ2-7, with no clear D. Germline V CDR1 and CDR2: SQVTM, ANQGSEA. This CDR3 contains 12 residues. V lost 4 bases and J 4 bases, leaving 11 bases between the germline ends. This chain's CDR3 is CSVGISGYEQYF. DNA for the CDR3: TGCAGCGTTGGTATTAGTGGATACGAGCAGTACTTC.

The chain combines TRBV13 with TRBJ2-5; TRBD2 matches at 12 bases. Germline V gene sequence: CDR1 PRHDT, CDR2 FYEKMQ (reference sequence). The CDR3 sequence is 14 residues long. Losses at the gene ends were 3 bases for V and 10 bases for J; bases not matched to a gene: 6. In DNA form, the CDR3 reads TGTGCCAGCAGCTTTCTAGCGGGAGGGCTCGTCCAGTACTTC. Protein: CASSFLAGGLVQYF.

This clonotype was seen more than once but under ten times. V and J are TRBV6-1 and TRBJ2-5, with a possible D match to TRBD1 (5 bases). The CDR3 loop spans 14 amino acids. Germline V gene data show CDR1 as MNHNS and CDR2 as SASEGT. Trimming shortened V by 6 bases and J by 5 bases, and 16 bases separated the two germline ends. The CDR3 loop reads CASRRGRAAETQYF. As DNA, the CDR3 is TGTGCCAGCAGAAGGGGCAGGGCAGCGGAGACCCAGTACTTC.

The gene calls are TRBV10-3 and TRBJ1-5, with 7 bases fitting TRBD1. V lost 7 bases and J lost 7; bases outside the gene matches: 16. This CDR3 spans 16 amino acids. Germline values: CDR1 ENHRY, CDR2 SYGVKD. DNA for the CDR3: TGTGCCATCAAGTCGGGAGAAAGGGGGCGAGGGCAGCCCCAGCATTTT. As protein: CAIKSGERGRGQPQHF.

Here the CDR3 reads CASSPHREFSGNTIYF. CDR3 sequence (DNA): TGTGCCAGCAGCCCCCACAGAGAATTCTCTGGAAACACCATATATTTT. The chain combines TRBV7-2 with TRBJ1-3; D unclear. CDR3 size: 16 residues. V was cut by 5 bases and J by 0 bases, with 14 bases left in between. The germline V gene has CDR1 SGHTA and CDR2 FQGNSA. The full variable domain, rest sourced from reference TRBV7-2 and TRBJ1-3, is GAGVSQSPSNKVTEKGKDVELRCDPISGHTALYWYRQSLGQGLEFLIYFQGNSAPDKSGLPSDRFSAERTGGSVSTLTIQRTQQEDSAVYLCASSPHREFSGNTIYFGEGSWLTVV.

This clonotype occurred many times. V is TRBV2 and J is TRBJ2-7, with 7 bases lining up with TRBD2. The ends lost 6 bases at V and 1 base at J; junction bases unmatched: 6. The CDR3 runs 14 residues. Germline-derived CDR1 and CDR2 are SNHLY and FYNNEI. The chain's CDR3 is CASSLAGRSYEQYF. CDR3 nucleotides: TGTGCCAGCAGCTTAGCGGGCAGGTCCTACGAGCAGTACTTC.

This clonotype occurred many times. This chain uses TRBV5-1 with TRBJ2-5; D unclear. Trimming removed 0 bases from V and 4 bases from J, with 10 bases in between. The CDR3 is 14 residues long. Per the germline V gene, CDR1 is SGHRS and CDR2 is YFSETQ. CDR3 coding DNA: TGCGCCAGCAGCTTGGGCCAGGTACGAGAGACCCAGTACTTC. Its protein product is CASSLGQVRETQYF.

This clonotype was counted ten times or more. This sequence joins TRBV7-9 and TRBJ2-5; D may match TRBD1 or TRBD2 (5 bases each). Germline values: CDR1 SEHNR, CDR2 FQNEAQ (reference sequence). The V end was cut by 1 base, the J end by 5 bases, with 8 bases between. CDR3 length equals 13 residues. The CDR3 DNA sequence: TGTGCCAGCAGCTTAGGAGGGGTGGAGACCCAGTACTTC. Its protein is CASSLGGVETQYF. The whole variable domain, remainder taken from reference TRBV7-9 and TRBJ2-5, is DTGVSQNPRHKITKRGQNVTFRCDPISEHNRLYWYRQTLGQGPEFLTYFQNEAQLEKSRLLSDRFSAERPKGSFSTLEIQRTEQGDSAMYLCASSLGGVETQYFGPGTRLLVL.

This clonotype was picked up a small number of times. The chain carries TRBV2 and TRBJ1-5; 7 nucleotides agree with TRBD1. Germline CDR1 SNHLY, CDR2 FYNNEI. The junction had 12 bases not matched to a gene; V was cut back by 5 bases and J by 5 bases. The CDR3 extends over 16 amino acids. DNA of the CDR3: TGTGCCAGCAGTAAAGGGACAGCAACATACGATCAGCCCCAGCATTTT. Translating it yields CASSKGTATYDQPQHF. The full variable domain, completed using reference TRBV2 and TRBJ1-5, is EPEVTQTPSHQVTQMGQEVILRCVPISNHLYFYWYRQILGQKVEFLVSFYNNEISEKSEIFDDQFSVERPDGSNFTLKIRSTKLEDSAMYFCASSKGTATYDQPQHFGDGTRLSIL.

DNA for the CDR3: TGTGCTAGTGGTCCTTCGATAGGCGAAGCTTTCTTT. Protein sequence: CASGPSIGEAFF. The chain couples TRBV12-5 to TRBJ1-1, with D unclear. Deletions cut 5 bases from V and 8 bases from J, with 12 bases between. Per the germline V gene, CDR1 is LGHNT and CDR2 is FRNRAP. This CDR3 has 12 residues.

This clonotype has ten or more counts. The chain joins TRBV2 to TRBJ2-5; 14 bases are a match to TRBD2. CDR3 length equals 15 residues. J was trimmed by 3 bases and V by 5 bases; bases with no gene match: 2. Germline CDR1 and CDR2: SNHLY and FYNNEI. CDR3 amino acids: CASSSTSGREETQYF. In DNA form, the CDR3 reads TGTGCCAGCAGTTCGACTAGCGGGAGGGAAGAGACCCAGTACTTC.

The chain has TRBV29-1 and TRBJ1-1; D is uncertain. There are 13 residues in the CDR3. CDR1 is SQVTM and CDR2 is ANQGSEA in the germline V gene. The CDR3 loop reads CSGRKNLNTEAFF. The CDR3, as DNA: TGCAGTGGGCGCAAGAACCTGAACACTGAAGCTTTCTTT.

The rearrangement joins TRBV6-5 to TRBJ1-5; the D gene is possibly TRBD1 (6 bases). Germline V gives CDR1 MNHEY, CDR2 SVGAGI. V shed 7 bases and J shed 0 bases, with 13 bases lying between them. CDR3 length equals 15 residues. CDR3 DNA: TGTGCCAGCATAAGAGACAGGCATAGCAATCAGCCCCAGCATTTT. It codes for CASIRDRHSNQPQHF.

The V call is TRBV29-1, the J call TRBJ1-4; a possible D gene is TRBD1 (5 bases). Looked up from germline, CDR1 is SQVTM and CDR2 is ANQGSEA. The CDR3 runs to 13 residues. V lost 6 bases and J 8 bases, leaving 16 bases between the germline ends. DNA of the CDR3: TGCAGCGTACAGGTGGGGGTGGAGGAAAAACTGTTTTTT. This codes for CSVQVGVEEKLFF.